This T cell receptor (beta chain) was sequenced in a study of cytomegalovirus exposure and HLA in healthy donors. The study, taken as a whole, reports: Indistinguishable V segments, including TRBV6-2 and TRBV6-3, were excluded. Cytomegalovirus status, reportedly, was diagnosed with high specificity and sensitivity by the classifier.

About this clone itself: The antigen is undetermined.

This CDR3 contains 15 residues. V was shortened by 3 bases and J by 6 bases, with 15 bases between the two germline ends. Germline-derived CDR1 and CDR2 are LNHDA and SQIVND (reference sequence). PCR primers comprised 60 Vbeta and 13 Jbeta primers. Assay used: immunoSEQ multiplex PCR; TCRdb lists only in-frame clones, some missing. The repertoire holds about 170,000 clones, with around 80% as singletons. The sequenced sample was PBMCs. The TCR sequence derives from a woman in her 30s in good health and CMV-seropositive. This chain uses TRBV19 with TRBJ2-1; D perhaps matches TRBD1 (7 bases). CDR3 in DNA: TGTGCCAGTAGTATTTCGGCCAGGGGGGCCAATGAGCAGTTCTTC. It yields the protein CASSISARGANEQFF.